This entry concerns a single TCR beta chain. Antigen specificity is unknown. This entry comes from a study of identical twins. Study-wide results and caveats: While abundant cord blood beta clonotypes carried fewer insertions, memory repertoires showed no such pattern. Within monozygotic twins, out-of-frame TCR alpha sharing was underestimated by the models.

Using its own MiXCR run on the 5' RACE reads, TCRdb lists one record per CDR3 protein. Of hundreds of thousands of distinct CDR3 sequences listed, 18% were seen once; the top ten hold 13%. Germline V gene data show CDR1 as MNHEY and CDR2 as SVGEGT. The CDR3 loop spans 16 amino acids. J lost 4 bases, V lost 0 bases, and 3 bases had no gene match. These sequences were also reported in another study, on T cells expressing NK-cell markers.

The chain has TRBV6-2 or TRBV6-3 and TRBJ2-1, with TRBD2 identical over 10 bases. Sequencing used PBMCs. This receptor was taken from a woman aged 18-29 years in good health. CDR3 in DNA: TGTGCCAGCAGTTACTCGATACTAGCGGGGTACAATGAGCAGTTCTTC. It yields the protein CASSYSILAGYNEQFF.